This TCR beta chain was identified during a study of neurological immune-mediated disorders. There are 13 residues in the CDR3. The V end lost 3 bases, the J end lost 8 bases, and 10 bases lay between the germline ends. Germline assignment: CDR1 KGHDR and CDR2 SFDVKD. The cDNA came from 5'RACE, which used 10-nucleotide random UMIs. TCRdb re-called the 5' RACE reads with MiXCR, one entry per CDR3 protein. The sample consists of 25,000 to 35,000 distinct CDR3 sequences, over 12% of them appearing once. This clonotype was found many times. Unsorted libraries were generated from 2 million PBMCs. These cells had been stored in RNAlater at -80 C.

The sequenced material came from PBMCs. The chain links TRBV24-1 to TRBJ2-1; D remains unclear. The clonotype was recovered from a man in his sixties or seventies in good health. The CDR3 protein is CATSDEGIHEQFF. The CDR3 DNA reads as TGTGCCACCAGTGATGAAGGGATCCATGAGCAGTTCTTC.